What follows describes a single TCR beta chain. In the original workflow: It was from reference gene primer amplification that nucleated cell counts were estimated. Measured with immunoSEQ multiplex PCR; TCRdb has only the in-frame clones, and not every one. The DNA was the basis for D and trimming; V, J and clone size are from that table. The table has 450,000 or so clones, roughly 90% seen once; the top ten hold approximately 0.92%. These data come from a study of blood T cell repertoires in COVID-19. Study-wide context: Sites in the United States, Italy and Spain provided acute and convalescent COVID-19 samples. The cDNA or gDNA used as material had been derived from T cells, B-cell-depleted T cells, or PBMCs.

V lost 0 bases to trimming and J lost 4 bases, with 10 bases between them. Germline V gene sequence: CDR1 SGHTS, CDR2 YDEGEE. The CDR3 runs to 14 residues. The Seattle patients joined while their infection was active and were tracked longitudinally afterward. Specimen: peripheral blood. The chain recombines TRBV5-8 with TRBJ1-1; D unresolved. This TCR derives from a man between 18 and 35 years old with COVID-19, enrolled during active disease. Here the CDR3 DNA reads TGTGCCAGCAGCTTGGGAGAGGGTATCACTGAAGCTTTCTTT. Protein sequence: CASSLGEGITEAFF.